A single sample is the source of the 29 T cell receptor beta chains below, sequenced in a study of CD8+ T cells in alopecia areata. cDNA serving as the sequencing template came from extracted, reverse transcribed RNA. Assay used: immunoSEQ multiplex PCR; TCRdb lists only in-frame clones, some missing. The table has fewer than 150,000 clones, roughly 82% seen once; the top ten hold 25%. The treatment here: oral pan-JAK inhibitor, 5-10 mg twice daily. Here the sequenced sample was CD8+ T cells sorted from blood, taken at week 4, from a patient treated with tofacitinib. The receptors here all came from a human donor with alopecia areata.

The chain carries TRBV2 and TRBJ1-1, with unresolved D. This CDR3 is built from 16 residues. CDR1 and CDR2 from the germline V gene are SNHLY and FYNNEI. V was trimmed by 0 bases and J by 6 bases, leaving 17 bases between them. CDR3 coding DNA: TGTGCCAGCAGTGAAGCAGTTCCTCATGCCCCCCCTGAAGCTTTCTTT. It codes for CASSEAVPHAPPEAFF.

The CDR3, as DNA: TGTGCCAGCAGGGAGGGATACGAGCAGTACTTC. Protein: CASREGYEQYF. This chain uses TRBV27 with TRBJ2-7; possibly TRBD2 for D (6 bases). Germline loops: CDR1 MNHEY, CDR2 SMNVEV (reference sequence). This CDR3 region has 11 residues. The V gene lost 6 bases and the J gene lost 4 bases, with 7 bases spanning the gap.

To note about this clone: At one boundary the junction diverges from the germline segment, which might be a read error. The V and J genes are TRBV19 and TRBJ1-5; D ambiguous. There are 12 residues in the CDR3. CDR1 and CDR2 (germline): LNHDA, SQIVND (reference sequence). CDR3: CASRIGNQPQHF. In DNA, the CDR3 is TGTGCCAGTAGAATAGGAAATCAGCCCCAGCATTTT. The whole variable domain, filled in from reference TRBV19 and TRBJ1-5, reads DGGITQSPKYLFRKEGQNVTLSCEQNLNHDAMYWYRQDPGQGLRLIYYSQIVNDFQKGDIAEGYSVSREKKESFPLTVTSAQKNPTAFYLCASRIGNQPQHFGDGTRLSIL.

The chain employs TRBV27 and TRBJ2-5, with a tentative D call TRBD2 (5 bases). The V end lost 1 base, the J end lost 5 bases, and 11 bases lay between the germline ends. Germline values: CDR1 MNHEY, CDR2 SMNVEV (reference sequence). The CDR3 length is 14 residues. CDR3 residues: CASSLWVGEETQYF. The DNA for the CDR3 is TGTGCCAGCAGTTTATGGGTCGGGGAGGAGACCCAGTACTTC.

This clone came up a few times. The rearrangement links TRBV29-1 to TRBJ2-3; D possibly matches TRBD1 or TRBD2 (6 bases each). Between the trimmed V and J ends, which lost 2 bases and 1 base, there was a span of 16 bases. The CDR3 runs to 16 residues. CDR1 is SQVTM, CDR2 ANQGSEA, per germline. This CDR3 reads CSVENGGRWGTDTQYF. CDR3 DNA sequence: TGCAGCGTTGAAAACGGGGGCCGGTGGGGCACAGATACGCAGTATTTT.

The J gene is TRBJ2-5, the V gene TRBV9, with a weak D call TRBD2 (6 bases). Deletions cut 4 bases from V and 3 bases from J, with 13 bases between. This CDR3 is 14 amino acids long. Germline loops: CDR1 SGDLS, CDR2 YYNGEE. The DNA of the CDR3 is TGTGCCAGCAGCCCCAGAGGAGGGGAAGAGACCCAGTACTTC. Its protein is CASSPRGGEETQYF.

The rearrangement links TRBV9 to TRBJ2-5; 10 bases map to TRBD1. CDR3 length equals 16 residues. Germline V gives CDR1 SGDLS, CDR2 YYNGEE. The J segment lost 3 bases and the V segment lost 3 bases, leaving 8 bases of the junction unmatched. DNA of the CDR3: TGTGCCAGCAGCGGCGGCATCGGGACAGGGGAAGAGACCCAGTACTTC. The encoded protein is CASSGGIGTGEETQYF.

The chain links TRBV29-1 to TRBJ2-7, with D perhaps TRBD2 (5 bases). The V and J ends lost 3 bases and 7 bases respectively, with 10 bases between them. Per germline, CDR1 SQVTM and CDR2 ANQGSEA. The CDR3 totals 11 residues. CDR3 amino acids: CSVDGMGEQYF. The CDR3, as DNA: TGCAGCGTTGACGGGATGGGGGAGCAGTACTTC.

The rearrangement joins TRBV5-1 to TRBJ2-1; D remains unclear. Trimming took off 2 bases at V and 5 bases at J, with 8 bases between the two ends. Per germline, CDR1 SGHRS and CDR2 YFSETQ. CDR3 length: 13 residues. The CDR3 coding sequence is TGCGCCAGCAGCTTTGCCCCTGACAATGAGCAGTTCTTC. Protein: CASSFAPDNEQFF. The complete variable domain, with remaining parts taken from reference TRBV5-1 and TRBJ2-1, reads KAGVTQTPRYLIKTRGQQVTLSCSPISGHRSVSWYQQTPGQGLQFLFEYFSETQRNKGNFPGRFSGRQFSNSRSEMNVSTLELGDSALYLCASSFAPDNEQFFGPGTRLTVL.

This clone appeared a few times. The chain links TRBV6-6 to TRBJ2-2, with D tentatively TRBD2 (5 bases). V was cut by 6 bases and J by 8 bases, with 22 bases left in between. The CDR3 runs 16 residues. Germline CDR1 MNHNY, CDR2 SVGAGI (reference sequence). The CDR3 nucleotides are TGTGCCAGCAGCCCTTCGGGGTCACGCCTTAAAGGGGAGCTGTTTTTT. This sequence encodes CASSPSGSRLKGELFF.

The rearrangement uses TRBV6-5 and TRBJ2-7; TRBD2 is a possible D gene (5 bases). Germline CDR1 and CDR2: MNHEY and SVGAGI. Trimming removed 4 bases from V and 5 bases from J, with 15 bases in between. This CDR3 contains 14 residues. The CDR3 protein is CASSLLGPPDEQYF. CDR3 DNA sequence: TGTGCCAGCAGTTTACTAGGACCACCAGACGAGCAGTACTTC.

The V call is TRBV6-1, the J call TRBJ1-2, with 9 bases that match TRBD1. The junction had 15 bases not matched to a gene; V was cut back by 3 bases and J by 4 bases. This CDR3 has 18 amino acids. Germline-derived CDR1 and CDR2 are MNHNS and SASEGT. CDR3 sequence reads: CASSEEGTGYSFGYGYTF. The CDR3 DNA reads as TGTGCCAGCAGTGAGGAGGGGACAGGGTATAGTTTCGGCTATGGCTACACCTTC.

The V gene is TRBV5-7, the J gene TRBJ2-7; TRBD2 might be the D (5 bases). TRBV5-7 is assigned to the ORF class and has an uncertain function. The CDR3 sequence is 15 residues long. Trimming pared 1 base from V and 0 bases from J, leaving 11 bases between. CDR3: CASSLSGRLSYEQYF. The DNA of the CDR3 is TGTGCCAGCAGCTTGAGCGGCAGACTCTCCTACGAGCAGTACTTC.

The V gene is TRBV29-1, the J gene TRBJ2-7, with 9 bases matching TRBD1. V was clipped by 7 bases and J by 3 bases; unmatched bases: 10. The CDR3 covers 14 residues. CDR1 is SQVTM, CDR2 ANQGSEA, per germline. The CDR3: CSAQDPGQGYEQYF. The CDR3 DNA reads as TGCAGCGCCCAAGATCCGGGACAGGGCTACGAGCAGTACTTC.

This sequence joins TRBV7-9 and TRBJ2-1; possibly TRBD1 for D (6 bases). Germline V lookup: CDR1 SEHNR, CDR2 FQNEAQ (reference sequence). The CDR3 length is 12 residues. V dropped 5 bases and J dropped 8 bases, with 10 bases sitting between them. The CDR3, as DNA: TGTGCCAGCAGCCCTGAGGGGGATGAGCAGTTCTTC. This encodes CASSPEGDEQFF.

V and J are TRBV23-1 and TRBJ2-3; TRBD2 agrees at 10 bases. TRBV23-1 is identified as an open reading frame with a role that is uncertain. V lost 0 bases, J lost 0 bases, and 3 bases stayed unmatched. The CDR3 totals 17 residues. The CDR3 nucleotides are TGCGCCAGCAGTCAATCCGGGACTAGCGTCAGCACAGATACGCAGTATTTT. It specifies CASSQSGTSVSTDTQYF.

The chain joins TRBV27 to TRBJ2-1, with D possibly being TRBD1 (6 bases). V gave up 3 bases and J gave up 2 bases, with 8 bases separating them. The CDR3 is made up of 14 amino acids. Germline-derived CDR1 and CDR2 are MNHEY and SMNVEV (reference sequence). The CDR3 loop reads CASSLDSPYNEQFF. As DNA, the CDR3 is TGTGCCAGCAGTTTGGACAGTCCCTACAATGAGCAGTTCTTC.

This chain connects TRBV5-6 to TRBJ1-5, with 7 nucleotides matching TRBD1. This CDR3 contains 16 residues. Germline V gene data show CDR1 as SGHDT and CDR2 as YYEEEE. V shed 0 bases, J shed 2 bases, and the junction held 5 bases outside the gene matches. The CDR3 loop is CASSLAAGGGNQPQHF. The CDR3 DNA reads TGTGCCAGCAGCTTGGCGGCAGGGGGAGGCAATCAGCCCCAGCATTTT.

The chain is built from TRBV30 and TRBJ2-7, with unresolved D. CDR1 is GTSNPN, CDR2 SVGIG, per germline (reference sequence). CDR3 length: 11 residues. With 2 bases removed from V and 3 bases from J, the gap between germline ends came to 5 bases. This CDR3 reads CAWSLVYEQYF. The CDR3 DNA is TGTGCCTGGAGTCTGGTCTACGAGCAGTACTTC.

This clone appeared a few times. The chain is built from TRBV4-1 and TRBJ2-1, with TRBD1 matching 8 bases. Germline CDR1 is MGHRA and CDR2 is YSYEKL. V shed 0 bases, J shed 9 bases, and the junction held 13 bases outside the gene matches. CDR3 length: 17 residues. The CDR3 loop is CASSQEGTGQEGPEQFF. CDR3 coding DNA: TGCGCCAGCAGCCAAGAAGGGACAGGACAGGAAGGTCCTGAGCAGTTCTTC.

CDR3 region: CASSLEDGINTGELFF. The CDR3 nucleotides are TGTGCCAGCAGCTTAGAAGATGGGATTAACACCGGGGAGCTGTTTTTT. The chain is built from TRBV7-2 and TRBJ2-2; D is unclear. Germline CDR1 is SGHTA and CDR2 is FQGNSA. This CDR3 comprises 16 residues. Trimming pared 1 base from V and 2 bases from J, leaving 11 bases between.

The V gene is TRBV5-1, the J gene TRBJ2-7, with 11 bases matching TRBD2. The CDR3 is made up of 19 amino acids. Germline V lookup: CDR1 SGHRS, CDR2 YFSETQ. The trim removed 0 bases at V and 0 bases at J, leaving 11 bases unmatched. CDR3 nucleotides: TGCGCCAGCAGCTTGGAGATTGGGCTAGCGGGGGGACTCTCCTACGAGCAGTACTTC. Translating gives CASSLEIGLAGGLSYEQYF. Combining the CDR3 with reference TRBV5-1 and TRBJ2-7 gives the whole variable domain KAGVTQTPRYLIKTRGQQVTLSCSPISGHRSVSWYQQTPGQGLQFLFEYFSETQRNKGNFPGRFSGRQFSNSRSEMNVSTLELGDSALYLCASSLEIGLAGGLSYEQYFGPGTRLTVT.

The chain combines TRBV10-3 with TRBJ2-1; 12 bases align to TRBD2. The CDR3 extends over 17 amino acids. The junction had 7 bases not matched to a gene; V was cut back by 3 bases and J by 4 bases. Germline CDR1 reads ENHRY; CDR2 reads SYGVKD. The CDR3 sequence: CAISDPRTSGAYNEQFF. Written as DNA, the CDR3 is TGTGCCATCAGTGACCCCCGGACTAGCGGGGCTTACAATGAGCAGTTCTTC.

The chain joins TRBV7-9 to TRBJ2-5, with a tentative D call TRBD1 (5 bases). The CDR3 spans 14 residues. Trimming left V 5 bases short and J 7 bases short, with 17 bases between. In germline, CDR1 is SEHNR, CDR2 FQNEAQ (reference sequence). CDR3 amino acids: CASSPSGQGWTQYF. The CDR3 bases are TGTGCCAGCAGCCCTTCTGGGCAGGGATGGACCCAGTACTTC.

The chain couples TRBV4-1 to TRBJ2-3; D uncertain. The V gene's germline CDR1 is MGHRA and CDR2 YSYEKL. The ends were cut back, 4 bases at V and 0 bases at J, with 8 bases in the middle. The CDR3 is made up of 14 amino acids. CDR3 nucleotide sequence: TGCGCCAGCAGCCCTTCCCCTAGCACAGATACGCAGTATTTT. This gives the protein CASSPSPSTDTQYF.

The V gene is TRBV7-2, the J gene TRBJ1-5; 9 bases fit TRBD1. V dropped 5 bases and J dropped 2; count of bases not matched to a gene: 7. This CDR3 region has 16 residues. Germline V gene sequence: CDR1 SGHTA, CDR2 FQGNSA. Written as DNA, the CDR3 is TGTGCCAGCAGCCCTCTACGGACAGGGGGCAATCAGCCCCAGCATTTT. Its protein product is CASSPLRTGGNQPQHF.

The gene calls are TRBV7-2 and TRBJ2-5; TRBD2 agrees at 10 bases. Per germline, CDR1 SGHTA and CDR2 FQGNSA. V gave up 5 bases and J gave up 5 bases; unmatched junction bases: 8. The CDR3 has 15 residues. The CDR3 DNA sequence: TGTGCCAGCAGCCCCCACACTAGCGGGGCGGAGACCCAGTACTTC. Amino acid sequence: CASSPHTSGAETQYF.

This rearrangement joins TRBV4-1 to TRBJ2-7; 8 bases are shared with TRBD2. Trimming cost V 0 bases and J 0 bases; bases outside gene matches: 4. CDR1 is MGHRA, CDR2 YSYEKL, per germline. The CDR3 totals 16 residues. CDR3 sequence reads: CASSQDRGGSSYEQYF. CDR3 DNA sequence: TGCGCCAGCAGCCAAGACCGGGGGGGTAGCTCCTACGAGCAGTACTTC.

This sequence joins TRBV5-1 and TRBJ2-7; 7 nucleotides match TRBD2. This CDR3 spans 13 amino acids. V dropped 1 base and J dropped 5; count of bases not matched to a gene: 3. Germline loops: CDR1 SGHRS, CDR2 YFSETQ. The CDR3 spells CASSLWAGDEQYF. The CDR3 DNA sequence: TGCGCCAGCAGCTTGTGGGCGGGGGACGAGCAGTACTTC.